The 7 T cell receptor beta chains below were found in one sample sequenced in a study of cytomegalovirus exposure and HLA in healthy donors. The study ran its PCR with 60 Vbeta and 13 Jbeta primers. Here immunoSEQ multiplex PCR was the method, and the copy in TCRdb shows in-frame clones only, minus some. This sample yields more than 70,000 clones, of which around three quarters are seen a single time; around 2.9% belongs to the top ten. Material: PBMCs. The receptor set was obtained from a man between 35 and 55 years old in good health and CMV-seronegative.

This clone is a singleton in its sample. The chain joins TRBV28 to TRBJ1-5, with 8 bases lining up with TRBD1. Germline CDR1 MDHEN, CDR2 SYDVKM. The CDR3 is 15 amino acids. The ends lost 3 bases at V and 7 bases at J; junction bases unmatched: 8. This CDR3 reads CASSLIRQGYQPQHF. The CDR3 nucleotides are TGTGCCAGCAGTTTGATCCGACAGGGGTACCAGCCCCAGCATTTT.

J is TRBJ2-5 and V is TRBV11-2; 12 positions match TRBD1. This CDR3 comprises 15 residues. Germline values: CDR1 SGHAT, CDR2 FQNNGV. The V and J ends lost 5 bases and 5 bases, in that order; junction bases with no gene match: 6. CDR3 amino acids: CASSAGTGGWETQYF. The CDR3 region has the DNA TGTGCCAGCAGCGCTGGGACAGGGGGCTGGGAGACCCAGTACTTC.

The chain couples TRBV7-2 to TRBJ2-3, with 10 bases matching TRBD2. This CDR3 spans 18 amino acids. The germline CDR1 and CDR2 sequences are SGHTA and FQGNSA. The junction had 14 bases not matched to a gene; V was cut back by 4 bases and J by 4 bases. The CDR3 bases are TGTGCCAGCAGCTCCTTGTGGCTAGCGGGGGAGGGGCCAGATACGCAGTATTTT. It encodes CASSSLWLAGEGPDTQYF. Combining the CDR3 with reference TRBV7-2 and TRBJ2-3 gives the whole variable domain GAGVSQSPSNKVTEKGKDVELRCDPISGHTALYWYRQSLGQGLEFLIYFQGNSAPDKSGLPSDRFSAERTGGSVSTLTIQRTQQEDSAVYLCASSSLWLAGEGPDTQYFGPGTRLTVL.

This chain links TRBV11-2 with TRBJ1-2; D is possibly TRBD1 (5 bases). V lost 0 bases, J lost 0 bases, and 11 bases lay in between. Germline V lookup: CDR1 SGHAT, CDR2 FQNNGV. The CDR3 extends over 16 amino acids. This chain's CDR3 is CASSLDRGGANYGYTF. CDR3 sequence (DNA): TGTGCCAGCAGCTTAGATCGGGGGGGAGCTAACTATGGCTACACCTTC. Full variable domain (remainder filled in from reference TRBV11-2 and TRBJ1-2): EAGVAQSPRYKIIEKRQSVAFWCNPISGHATLYWYQQILGQGPKLLIQFQNNGVVDDSQLPKDRFSAERLKGVDSTLKIQPAKLEDSAVYLCASSLDRGGANYGYTFGSGTRLTVV.

This chain joins TRBV6-5 and TRBJ1-3; D remains ambiguous. Germline V gene sequence: CDR1 MNHEY, CDR2 SVGAGI. V was pared by 7 bases and J by 0 bases, with 7 bases between. This CDR3 has 13 amino acids. The CDR3 sequence is CASIRDSGNTIYF. CDR3 nucleotide sequence: TGTGCCAGCATTCGGGACTCTGGAAACACCATATATTTT.

This clone has just a few counts. The J gene is TRBJ1-2, the V gene TRBV11-2; D gene unclear. Trimming shortened V by 6 bases and J by 8 bases, and 16 bases separated the two germline ends. The CDR3 has 13 residues. Germline values: CDR1 SGHAT, CDR2 FQNNGV. CDR3 loop: CASRPWRDEGYTF. The CDR3 DNA reads TGTGCCAGCAGACCCTGGAGGGATGAGGGCTACACCTTC.

This clone turned up a few times. The chain has TRBV9 and TRBJ1-1; D not resolved. This CDR3 contains 16 residues. V was cut by 0 bases and J by 4 bases, with 16 bases left in between. Germline CDR1 is SGDLS and CDR2 is YYNGEE. The CDR3 loop is CASSVAEDRATTEAFF. For the CDR3, the DNA is TGTGCCAGCAGCGTAGCGGAGGATAGGGCGACCACTGAAGCTTTCTTT.